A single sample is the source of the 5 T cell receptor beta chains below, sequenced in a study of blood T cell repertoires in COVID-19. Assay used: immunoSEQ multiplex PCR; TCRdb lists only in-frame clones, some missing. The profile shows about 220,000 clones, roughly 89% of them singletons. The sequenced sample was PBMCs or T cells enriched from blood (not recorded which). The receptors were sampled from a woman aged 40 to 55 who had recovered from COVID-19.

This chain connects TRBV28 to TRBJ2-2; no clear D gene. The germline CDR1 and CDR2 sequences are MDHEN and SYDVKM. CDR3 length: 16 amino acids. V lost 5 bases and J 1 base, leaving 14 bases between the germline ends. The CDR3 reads CASSPVRKENTGELFF. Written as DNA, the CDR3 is TGTGCCAGCAGTCCGGTTCGTAAAGAGAACACCGGGGAGCTGTTTTTT.

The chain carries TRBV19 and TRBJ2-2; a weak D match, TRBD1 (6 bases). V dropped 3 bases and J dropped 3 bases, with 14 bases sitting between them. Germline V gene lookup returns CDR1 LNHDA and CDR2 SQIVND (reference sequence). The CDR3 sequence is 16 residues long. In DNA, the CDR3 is TGTGCCAGTAGTATCTGGGCAGGGGTAGACACCGGGGAGCTGTTTTTT. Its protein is CASSIWAGVDTGELFF.

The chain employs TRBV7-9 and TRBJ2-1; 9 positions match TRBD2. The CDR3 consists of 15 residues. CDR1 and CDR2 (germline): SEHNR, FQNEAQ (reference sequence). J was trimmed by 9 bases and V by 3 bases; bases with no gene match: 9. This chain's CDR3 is CASSLIAGESSEQFF. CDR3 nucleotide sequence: TGTGCCAGCAGCTTGATAGCGGGAGAATCTAGTGAGCAGTTCTTC.

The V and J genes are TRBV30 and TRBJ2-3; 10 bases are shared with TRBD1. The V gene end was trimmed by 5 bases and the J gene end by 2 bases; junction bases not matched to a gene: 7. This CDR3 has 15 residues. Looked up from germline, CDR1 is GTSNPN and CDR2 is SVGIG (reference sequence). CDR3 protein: CAWAPGQGFTDTQYF. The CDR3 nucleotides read TGTGCCTGGGCACCGGGACAGGGGTTCACAGATACGCAGTATTTT.

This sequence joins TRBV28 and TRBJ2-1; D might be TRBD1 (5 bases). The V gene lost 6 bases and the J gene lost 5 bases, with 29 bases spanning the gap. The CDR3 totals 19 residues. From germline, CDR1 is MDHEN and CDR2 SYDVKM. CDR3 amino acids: CASSPRQGKSSNQHNEQFF. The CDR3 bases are TGTGCCAGCAGCCCACGGCAGGGTAAGTCTTCGAATCAACACAATGAGCAGTTCTTC. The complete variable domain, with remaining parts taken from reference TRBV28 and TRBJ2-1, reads DVKVTQSSRYLVKRTGEKVFLECVQDMDHENMFWYRQDPGLGLRLIYFSYDVKMKEKGDIPEGYSVSREKKERFSLILESASTNQTSMYLCASSPRQGKSSNQHNEQFFGPGTRLTVL.